This TCR beta chain is from a study of CDR3 diversity in severe acne. In the case of this clonotype: A much larger clone sits a single nucleotide away, making a read error possible.

Per germline, CDR1 SGHDT and CDR2 YYEEEE. The CDR3 runs 15 residues. TCRdb passed the PCR reads through MiXCR, listing each CDR3 protein once. This sample carries more than 85,000 distinct CDR3 sequences, around 56% of them seen once, and the ten largest clones take around an eighth. The sequencing sample was made of blood. The source of this sequence is a male donor with acne. The rearrangement uses TRBV5-6 and TRBJ1-6; D is perhaps TRBD1 (5 bases). The CDR3 here is CAGSLGRINNSPLHF. The CDR3 coding sequence is TGTGCCGGCAGCTTGGGACGTATCAATAATTCACCCCTCCACTTT.